Listed below are T cell receptor beta chains from one sample, sequenced in a study of cytomegalovirus exposure and HLA in healthy donors. Produced via immunoSEQ multiplex PCR; TCRdb's table is partial and in-frame only. The data contain a few hundred thousand clones, over 75% of them seen just once; the ten biggest clones take up about 0.85%. Material for sequencing was PBMCs. These receptors came from a woman under 30 in good health and CMV-seronegative. Each CDR3 is given with its conserved first and last residue. The order of the fields is D gene, J gene, V gene, clone size, CDR3 protein, CDR3 DNA. A D gene is named only where the DNA matches it firmly. A row's size may be missing; if present it is once, few, many or a size class.

TRBD1	TRBJ2-2	TRBV5-4	-	CASTQGQGNTGELFF	TGTGCCAGCACCCAAGGACAGGGGAACACCGGGGAGCTGTTTTTT
-	TRBJ1-1	TRBV4-3	-	CASSQSRVANTEAFF	TGCGCCAGCAGCCAATCCAGGGTGGCGAACACTGAAGCTTTCTTT
TRBD2	TRBJ2-1	TRBV19	-	CASMREGLNEQFF	TGTGCCAGTATGCGGGAGGGCCTCAATGAGCAGTTCTTC
TRBD1	TRBJ2-7	TRBV11-2	-	CASSLDREGARHF	TGTGCCAGCAGCTTAGACCGCGAGGGGGCGCGGCACTTC
-	TRBJ2-3	TRBV2	-	CAIGGPGTDTQYF	TGTGCCATCGGAGGGCCAGGGACAGATACGCAGTATTTT
TRBD1	TRBJ1-5	TRBV19	-	CASSIDLGTVTSNQPQHF	TGTGCCAGTAGTATAGATTTAGGGACAGTTACTAGCAATCAGCCCCAGCATTTT
-	TRBJ1-2	TRBV2	-	CASSERRGSYGYTF	TGTGCCAGCAGTGAGAGGAGAGGGAGCTATGGCTACACCTTC
-	TRBJ2-2	TRBV11-3	-	CASSYDSRNTGELFF	TGTGCCAGCAGCTACGACAGCCGAAACACCGGGGAGCTGTTTTTT
TRBD1	TRBJ1-2	TRBV5-1	-	CASSLRTGRGYTF	TGCGCCAGCAGCTTGAGGACAGGGAGGGGCTACACCTTC
TRBD1	TRBJ1-3	TRBV5-1	-	CASTSGQGGNTIYF	TGCGCCAGCACCTCTGGACAGGGTGGAAACACCATATATTTT
TRBD1	TRBJ2-1	TRBV18	-	CASSPRTGADNEQFF	TGTGCCAGCTCACCCCGGACAGGGGCTGACAATGAGCAGTTCTTC
TRBD1	TRBJ1-1	TRBV28	-	CATQGGGGTEAFF	TGTGCCACCCAAGGAGGGGGCGGCACTGAAGCTTTCTTT
-	TRBJ1-1	TRBV7-9	-	CASTQGRVNTEAFF	TGTGCCAGCACGCAGGGCCGGGTGAACACTGAAGCTTTCTTT
-	TRBJ1-1	TRBV18	once	CASSPSIPPGEAFF	TGTGCCAGCTCACCTTCCATACCCCCCGGGGAAGCTTTCTTT
-	TRBJ2-3	TRBV9	once	CASSPRTRTDTQYF	TGTGCCAGCAGCCCGAGAACCCGCACAGATACGCAGTATTTT
-	TRBJ1-1	TRBV6-5	-	CASSYEGLSEAFF	TGTGCCAGCAGTTATGAGGGTTTGTCTGAAGCTTTCTTT
-	TRBJ2-7	TRBV7-6	-	CASRLRSSYEQYF	TGTGCCAGCAGACTTAGGAGCTCCTACGAGCAGTACTTC
-	TRBJ2-3	TRBV7-9	-	CASSSTRSTSTDTQYF	TGTGCCAGCAGCTCAACCCGCTCCACTAGCACAGATACGCAGTATTTT
-	TRBJ2-7	TRBV5-6	-	CASSLGQSYEQYF	TGTGCCAGCAGCTTGGGGCAGTCCTACGAGCAGTACTTC
TRBD2	TRBJ2-7	TRBV6-1	-	CAISEPRGRSSYEQYF	TGTGCCATCAGTGAGCCTCGCGGGAGAAGCTCCTACGAGCAGTACTTC
-	TRBJ2-7	TRBV19	-	CASSIAGDSRYEQYF	TGTGCCAGTAGTATAGCAGGGGATAGTAGGTACGAGCAGTACTTC
-	TRBJ2-1	TRBV5-1	once	CASSLGSQGGMVTDEQFF	TGCGCCAGCAGCTTGGGATCACAGGGTGGCATGGTTACGGATGAGCAGTTCTTC
TRBD2	TRBJ2-1	TRBV7-2	-	CASSPQSGNSEQFF	TGTGCCAGCTCGCCCCAGAGCGGGAATAGTGAGCAGTTCTTC
-	TRBJ2-3	TRBV4-3	-	CASSQDTGGDTDTQYF	TGCGCCAGCAGCCAAGATACCGGAGGGGATACAGATACGCAGTATTTT
TRBD2	TRBJ2-1	TRBV19	-	CASSRREGTEQFF	TGTGCCAGTAGCCGTCGGGAGGGCACTGAGCAGTTCTTC
TRBD1	TRBJ1-2	TRBV7-3	once	CASSFRQGDGYTF	TGTGCCAGCAGCTTCCGACAGGGGGATGGCTACACCTTC
-	TRBJ1-2	TRBV28	-	CASTTPPHGYTF	TGTGCCAGCACCACTCCCCCCCATGGCTACACCTTC
TRBD2	TRBJ2-5	TRBV6-5	-	CASSYSGGRGTQYF	TGTGCCAGCAGTTACTCGGGCGGGAGGGGGACCCAGTACTTC
TRBD1	TRBJ2-3	TRBV30	-	CAWSDRGNTDTQYF	TGTGCCTGGTCCGACAGGGGTAATACGGATACGCAGTATTTT
TRBD2	TRBJ2-3	TRBV30	once	CAWGRHSGSVDTQYF	TGTGCCTGGGGTCGGCATAGCGGGAGTGTAGATACGCAGTATTTT
TRBD1	TRBJ2-7	TRBV28	few	CASSPNSVDRGSYEQYF	TGTGCCAGCAGTCCCAACTCTGTGGACAGGGGTAGCTACGAGCAGTACTTC
-	TRBJ2-7	TRBV27	-	CASSGATGAYEQYF	TGTGCCAGCAGTGGGGCTACAGGAGCCTACGAGCAGTACTTC
-	TRBJ2-6	TRBV27	-	CASSARVVSSGANVLTF	TGTGCCAGCAGTGCGCGGGTCGTCAGCTCTGGGGCCAACGTCCTGACTTTC
TRBD1	TRBJ2-7	TRBV19	-	CASTGGKDEQYF	TGTGCCAGTACAGGGGGCAAGGACGAGCAGTACTTC
TRBD2	TRBJ2-3	TRBV28	-	CASRSGKGFEFTDTQYF	TGTGCCAGCAGGAGCGGGAAGGGGTTTGAGTTCACAGATACGCAGTATTTT
-	TRBJ1-1	TRBV28	-	CASTSGSPGTEAFF	TGTGCCAGCACTTCCGGGTCACCGGGGACTGAAGCTTTCTTT
TRBD2	TRBJ2-5	TRBV5-1	-	CASSSWTSRNGETQYF	TGCGCCAGCAGCTCATGGACTAGCCGCAACGGGGAGACCCAGTACTTC
-	TRBJ2-7	TRBV2	-	CAISTHEQYF	TGTGCCATTTCTACCCACGAGCAGTACTTC
-	TRBJ2-1	TRBV2	-	CASRGHEQFF	TGTGCCAGCAGGGGCCATGAGCAGTTCTTC
TRBD1	TRBJ1-6	TRBV27	once	CASSWIPGQGNSPLHF	TGTGCCAGCAGTTGGATCCCGGGACAGGGCAATTCACCCCTCCACTTT
-	TRBJ1-1	TRBV14	-	CASSLYTEAFF	TGTGCCAGCAGCCTCTACACTGAAGCTTTCTTT
TRBD1	TRBJ2-5	TRBV27	once	CASSFTGQGAAETQYF	TGTGCCAGCAGTTTTACAGGACAGGGGGCTGCTGAGACCCAGTACTTC
-	TRBJ2-2	TRBV28	-	CASSFMTVLTAGELFF	TGTGCCAGCAGTTTTATGACAGTCCTTACCGCCGGGGAGCTGTTTTTT
TRBD1	TRBJ1-3	TRBV18	-	CASSPPTGAGNTIYF	TGTGCCAGCTCACCACCGACAGGGGCTGGAAACACCATATATTTT
-	TRBJ2-7	TRBV4-3	-	CASSQYGGGYEQYF	TGCGCCAGCAGCCAATACGGGGGTGGGTACGAGCAGTACTTC
-	TRBJ2-4	TRBV27	-	CASSLSWDTNIQYF	TGTGCCAGCAGTTTATCGTGGGACACGAACATTCAGTACTTC
TRBD2	TRBJ2-2	TRBV9	-	CASSVLAGNTGELFF	TGTGCCAGCAGCGTACTAGCGGGGAACACCGGGGAGCTGTTTTTT
TRBD2	TRBJ2-7	TRBV2	once	CASSENGLATYEQYF	TGTGCCAGCAGTGAAAATGGACTAGCGACCTACGAGCAGTACTTC
-	TRBJ2-7	TRBV7-8	-	CASSLAHFLGGSYEQYF	TGTGCCAGCAGCTTAGCGCATTTTCTGGGGGGTAGCTACGAGCAGTACTTC
-	TRBJ2-7	TRBV27	-	CASSLFSQSYEQYF	TGTGCCAGCAGTTTGTTTAGTCAATCCTACGAGCAGTACTTC
TRBD1	TRBJ1-2	TRBV27	once	CASSWGQGEYGYTF	TGTGCCAGCAGTTGGGGACAGGGGGAGTATGGCTACACCTTC